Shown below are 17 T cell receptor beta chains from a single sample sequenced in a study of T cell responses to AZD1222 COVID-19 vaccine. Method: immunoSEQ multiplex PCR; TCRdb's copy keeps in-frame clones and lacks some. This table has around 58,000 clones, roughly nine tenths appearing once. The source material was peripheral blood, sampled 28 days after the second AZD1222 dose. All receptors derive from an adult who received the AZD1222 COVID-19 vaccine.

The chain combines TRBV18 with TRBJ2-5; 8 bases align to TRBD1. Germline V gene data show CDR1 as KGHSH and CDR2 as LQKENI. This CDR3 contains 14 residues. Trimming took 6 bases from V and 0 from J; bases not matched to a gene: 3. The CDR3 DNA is TGTGCCAGCTCGCGGACAGGGAACCAAGAGACCCAGTACTTC. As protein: CASSRTGNQETQYF.

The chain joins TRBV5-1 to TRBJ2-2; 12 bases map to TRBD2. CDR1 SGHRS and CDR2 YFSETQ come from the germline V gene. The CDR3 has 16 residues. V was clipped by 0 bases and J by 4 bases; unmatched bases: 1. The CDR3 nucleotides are TGCGCCAGCAGCTTGGAGACTAGCGGGGGCACCGGGGAGCTGTTTTTT. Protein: CASSLETSGGTGELFF.

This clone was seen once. Here the CDR3 DNA reads TGTGCCAGCAGCCAAGCTAGCGGCCCCTACGAGCAGTACTTC. It is translated as CASSQASGPYEQYF. The chain carries TRBV14 and TRBJ2-7; the match to TRBD2 covers 7 bases. J was trimmed by 2 bases and V by 1 base; bases with no gene match: 2. The length of the CDR3 is 14 residues. CDR1 is SGHDN, CDR2 FVKESK, per germline.

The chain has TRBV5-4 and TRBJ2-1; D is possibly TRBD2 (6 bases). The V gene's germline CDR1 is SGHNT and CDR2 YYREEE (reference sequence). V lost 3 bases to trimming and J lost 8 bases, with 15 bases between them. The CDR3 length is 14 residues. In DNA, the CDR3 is TGTGCCAGCAGCTCACGACTAGATTGGTATGAGCAGTTCTTC. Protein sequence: CASSSRLDWYEQFF.

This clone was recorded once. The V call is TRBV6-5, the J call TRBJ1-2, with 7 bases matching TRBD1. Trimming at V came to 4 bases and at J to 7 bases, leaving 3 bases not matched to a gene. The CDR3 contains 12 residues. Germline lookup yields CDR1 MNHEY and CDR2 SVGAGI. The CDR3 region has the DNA TGTGCCAGCAGTTCCCAGGGGGTTGGCTACACCTTC. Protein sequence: CASSSQGVGYTF.

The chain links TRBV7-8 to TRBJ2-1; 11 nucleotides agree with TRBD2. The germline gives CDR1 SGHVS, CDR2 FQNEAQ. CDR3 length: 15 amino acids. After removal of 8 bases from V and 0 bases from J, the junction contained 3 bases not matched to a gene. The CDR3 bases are TGTGCCAGCGGACTAGCGGGTAACTCCTACAATGAGCAGTTCTTC. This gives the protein CASGLAGNSYNEQFF.

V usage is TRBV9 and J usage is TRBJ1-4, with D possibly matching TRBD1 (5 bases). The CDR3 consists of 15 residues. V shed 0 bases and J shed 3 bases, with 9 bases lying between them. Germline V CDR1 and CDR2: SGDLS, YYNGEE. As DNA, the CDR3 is TGTGCCAGCAGCGTAGGGCAGGGAGCTAATGAAAAACTGTTTTTT. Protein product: CASSVGQGANEKLFF.

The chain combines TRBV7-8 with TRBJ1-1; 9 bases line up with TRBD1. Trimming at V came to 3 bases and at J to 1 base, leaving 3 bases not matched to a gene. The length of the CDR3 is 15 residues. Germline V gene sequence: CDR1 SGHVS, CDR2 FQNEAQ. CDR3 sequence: CASSLDRGWNTEAFF. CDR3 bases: TGTGCCAGCAGCTTGGACAGGGGTTGGAACACTGAAGCTTTCTTT. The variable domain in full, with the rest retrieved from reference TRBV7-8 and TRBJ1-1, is GAGVSQSPRYKVAKRGQDVALRCDPISGHVSLFWYQQALGQGPEFLTYFQNEAQLDKSGLPSDRFFAERPEGSVSTLKIQRTQQEDSAVYLCASSLDRGWNTEAFFGQGTRLTVV.

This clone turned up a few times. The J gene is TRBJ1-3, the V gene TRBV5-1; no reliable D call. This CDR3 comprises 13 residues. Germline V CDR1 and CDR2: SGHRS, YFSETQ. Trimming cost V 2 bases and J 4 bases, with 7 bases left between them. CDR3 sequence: CASSFTQGNTIYF. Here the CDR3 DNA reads TGCGCCAGCAGCTTTACACAGGGAAACACCATATATTTT.

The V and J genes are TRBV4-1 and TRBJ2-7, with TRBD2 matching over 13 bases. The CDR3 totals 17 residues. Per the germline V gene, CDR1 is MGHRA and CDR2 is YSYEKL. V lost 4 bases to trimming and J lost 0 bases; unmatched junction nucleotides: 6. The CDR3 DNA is TGCGCCAGCAGCCCGGGACTAGCGGGGATAACCTCCTACGAGCAGTACTTC. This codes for CASSPGLAGITSYEQYF.

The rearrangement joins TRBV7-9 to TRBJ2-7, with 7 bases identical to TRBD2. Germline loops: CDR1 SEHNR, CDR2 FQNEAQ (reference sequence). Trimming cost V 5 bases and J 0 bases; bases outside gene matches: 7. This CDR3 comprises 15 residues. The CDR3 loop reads CASSDSSGSSYEQYF. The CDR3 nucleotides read TGTGCCAGCAGCGATTCTAGCGGCTCCTCCTACGAGCAGTACTTC.

CDR3 amino acids: CASSPGLAGGENIQYF. The DNA for the CDR3 is TGTGCCAGCAGCCCCGGACTAGCGGGAGGAGAAAACATTCAGTACTTC. This chain connects TRBV7-2 to TRBJ2-4; 14 bases are shared with TRBD2. This CDR3 is built from 16 residues. Germline CDR1 and CDR2: SGHTA and FQGNSA. V was clipped by 5 bases and J by 5 bases; unmatched bases: 5. The full variable domain, rest sourced from reference TRBV7-2 and TRBJ2-4, is GAGVSQSPSNKVTEKGKDVELRCDPISGHTALYWYRQSLGQGLEFLIYFQGNSAPDKSGLPSDRFSAERTGGSVSTLTIQRTQQEDSAVYLCASSPGLAGGENIQYFGAGTRLSVL.

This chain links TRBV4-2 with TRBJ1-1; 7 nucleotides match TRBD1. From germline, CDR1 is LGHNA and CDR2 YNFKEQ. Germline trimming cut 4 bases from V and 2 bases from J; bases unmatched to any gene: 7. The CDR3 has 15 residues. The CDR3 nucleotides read TGTGCCAGCAGCCTAACCCAGGGGGTAAACACTGAAGCTTTCTTT. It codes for CASSLTQGVNTEAFF.

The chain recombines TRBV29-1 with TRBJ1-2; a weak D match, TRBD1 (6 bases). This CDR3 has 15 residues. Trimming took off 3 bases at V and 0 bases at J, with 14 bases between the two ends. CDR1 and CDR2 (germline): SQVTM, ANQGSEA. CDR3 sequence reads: CSVDDDRRANYGYTF. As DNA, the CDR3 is TGCAGCGTTGATGACGACAGGAGAGCTAACTATGGCTACACCTTC.

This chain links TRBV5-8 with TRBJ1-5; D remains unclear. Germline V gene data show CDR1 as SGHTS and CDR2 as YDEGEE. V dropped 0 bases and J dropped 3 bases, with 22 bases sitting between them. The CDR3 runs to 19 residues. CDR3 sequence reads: CASSLVWFSTSADNQPQHF. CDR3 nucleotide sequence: TGTGCCAGCAGCTTGGTTTGGTTCTCGACGTCCGCGGACAATCAGCCCCAGCATTTT.

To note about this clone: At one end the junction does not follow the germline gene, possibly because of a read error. Here the CDR3 DNA reads TGTGCCAGCAGCCAAGCTAAGAGTACAACTGTCGCTTTT. Protein: CASSQAKSTTVAF. The chain combines TRBV3-1 (or the pseudogene TRBV3-2) with TRBJ1-4; D uncertain. Per germline, CDR1 LGHDT and CDR2 YNNKEL (reference sequence). The CDR3 has 13 residues.

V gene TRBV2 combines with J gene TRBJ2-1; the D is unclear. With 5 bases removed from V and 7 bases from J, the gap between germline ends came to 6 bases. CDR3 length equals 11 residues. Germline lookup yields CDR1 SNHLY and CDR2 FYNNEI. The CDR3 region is CASSYTNEQFF. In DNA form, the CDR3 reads TGTGCCAGCAGTTACACTAATGAGCAGTTCTTC. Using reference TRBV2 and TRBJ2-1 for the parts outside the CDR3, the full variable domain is EPEVTQTPSHQVTQMGQEVILRCVPISNHLYFYWYRQILGQKVEFLVSFYNNEISEKSEIFDDQFSVERPDGSNFTLKIRSTKLEDSAMYFCASSYTNEQFFGPGTRLTVL.